A single sample gave rise to the 23 T cell receptor beta chains below, sequenced in a study of blood T cell repertoires in COVID-19. Sequencing was performed with immunoSEQ multiplex PCR; in TCRdb, only in-frame clones are kept and a portion is missing. The data hold 250,000 to 300,000 clones, with about 88% observed a single time. The sequenced sample was peripheral blood. Receptor source: a woman aged 25 to 39 with COVID-19, enrolled during active disease.

This chain connects TRBV7-9 to TRBJ1-2; D uncertain. From germline, CDR1 is SEHNR and CDR2 FQNEAQ (reference sequence). The CDR3 has 16 residues. V lost 4 bases, J lost 3 bases, and 18 bases lay in between. The CDR3 DNA follows: TGTGCCAGCAGCTACGCTAGCTTGAGGCTCGACTATGGCTACACCTTC. Its protein is CASSYASLRLDYGYTF.

J is TRBJ2-3 and V is TRBV6-1; TRBD2 agrees at 10 bases. V shed 4 bases, J shed 4 bases, and the junction held 11 bases outside the gene matches. The CDR3 length is 17 residues. CDR1 and CDR2 (germline): MNHNS, SASEGT. Written as DNA, the CDR3 is TGTGCCAGCAGTGGAAGGCTAGCGGGAGCGGGTCCAGATACGCAGTATTTT. This sequence encodes CASSGRLAGAGPDTQYF.

This clone appeared a single time. The chain couples TRBV29-1 to TRBJ2-7; TRBD2 aligns across 8 bases. The germline V gene has CDR1 SQVTM and CDR2 ANQGSEA. The ends lost 4 bases at V and 4 bases at J; junction bases unmatched: 9. The CDR3 totals 14 residues. CDR3 DNA: TGCAGCGTTGTGATCAGCGGGGGCCTTTACGAGCAGTACTTC. Translation gives CSVVISGGLYEQYF.

This chain joins TRBV20-1 and TRBJ2-3, with D possibly matching TRBD2 (5 bases). The length of the CDR3 is 11 residues. Trimming stripped 2 bases from V and 7 bases from J, with 7 bases between. The V gene's germline CDR1 is DFQATT and CDR2 SNEGSKA (reference sequence). For the CDR3, the DNA is TGCAGTGCTAGACTAGCAAATACGCAGTATTTT. Translation gives CSARLANTQYF.

This clone was counted once. The chain employs TRBV6-2 or TRBV6-3 and TRBJ2-6, with D possibly matching TRBD1 (5 bases). V was trimmed by 2 bases and J by 1 base, leaving 12 bases between them. CDR1 is MNHEY, CDR2 SVGEGT, per germline. This CDR3 has 17 residues. The CDR3: CASSYRTKTSGANVLTF. In DNA form, the CDR3 reads TGTGCCAGCAGTTACCGGACAAAAACGTCTGGGGCCAACGTCCTGACTTTC.

The chain uses TRBV19 and TRBJ1-1; D possibly corresponds to TRBD1 (5 bases). Germline CDR1 LNHDA, CDR2 SQIVND (reference sequence). Trimming removed 6 bases at V and 6 bases at J, with 17 bases between. The CDR3 runs 14 residues. The CDR3 DNA is TGTGCCAGTAGAAGCTGGGGGACTGCCGCTGAAGCTTTCTTT. Translating it yields CASRSWGTAAEAFF. The full variable domain, completed using reference TRBV19 and TRBJ1-1, is DGGITQSPKYLFRKEGQNVTLSCEQNLNHDAMYWYRQDPGQGLRLIYYSQIVNDFQKGDIAEGYSVSREKKESFPLTVTSAQKNPTAFYLCASRSWGTAAEAFFGQGTRLTVV.

The V gene is TRBV28, the J gene TRBJ1-4; tentative D call: TRBD1 (5 bases). Trimming pared 5 bases from V and 10 bases from J, leaving 11 bases between. The V gene's germline CDR1 is MDHEN and CDR2 SYDVKM. The CDR3 spans 12 residues. CDR3 residues: CASSLWGGKLFF. CDR3 nucleotides: TGTGCCAGCAGTCTCTGGGGGGGAAAACTGTTTTTT.

As DNA, the CDR3 is TGTGCCAGCAGTTTCCGGACAGGGGCTAGTGAAGCTTTCTTT. Its protein product is CASSFRTGASEAFF. The rearrangement uses TRBV27 and TRBJ1-1; 9 bases agree with TRBD1. The CDR3 loop spans 14 amino acids. J lost 7 bases, V lost 3 bases, and 6 bases had no gene match. Germline V lookup: CDR1 MNHEY, CDR2 SMNVEV (reference sequence).

The rearrangement joins TRBV27 to TRBJ1-2; TRBD1 agrees at 10 bases. CDR3 length equals 13 residues. Trimming removed 5 bases from V and 7 bases from J; junction bases left unmatched: 4. Looked up from germline, CDR1 is MNHEY and CDR2 is SMNVEV (reference sequence). In nucleotides, the CDR3 is TGTGCCAGCAGTCCCAGGACAGGGGGTGGCTACACCTTC. Residues: CASSPRTGGGYTF.

The CDR3, as DNA: TGTGCCAGCAGTGCCCCTACAGGGTCGGTTGGCAATCAGCCCCAGCATTTT. Translated: CASSAPTGSVGNQPQHF. This chain connects TRBV2 to TRBJ1-5, with D possibly matching TRBD1 (6 bases). The CDR3 covers 17 residues. From germline, CDR1 is SNHLY and CDR2 FYNNEI. V was clipped by 4 bases and J by 2 bases, with 18 bases between them.

The chain couples TRBV10-3 to TRBJ1-1; TRBD1 matches 9 bases. The CDR3 has 16 amino acids. Germline V gene sequence: CDR1 ENHRY, CDR2 SYGVKD. The V and J ends lost 0 bases and 4 bases, in that order; junction bases with no gene match: 6. The DNA for the CDR3 is TGTGCCATCAGTGAGTCAACAGGGGGCGCGACCACTGAAGCTTTCTTT. It yields the protein CAISESTGGATTEAFF.

V usage is TRBV14 and J usage is TRBJ2-6; no reliable D call. Germline values: CDR1 SGHDN, CDR2 FVKESK. V was cut by 2 bases and J by 4 bases, with 6 bases left in between. There are 14 residues in the CDR3. The CDR3 region is CASSQSLGANVLTF. DNA of the CDR3: TGTGCCAGCAGCCAATCCCTCGGGGCCAACGTCCTGACTTTC.

The V and J genes are TRBV9 and TRBJ2-5; D remains unclear. This CDR3 is built from 15 residues. V lost 0 bases to trimming and J lost 5 bases, with 14 bases between them. The V gene's germline CDR1 is SGDLS and CDR2 YYNGEE. The CDR3 nucleotides are TGTGCCAGCAGCGTAGATGGAGTGACTGTGGAGACCCAGTACTTC. Translating gives CASSVDGVTVETQYF.

This chain uses TRBV24-1 with TRBJ2-7; 15 nucleotides match TRBD2. In germline, CDR1 is KGHDR, CDR2 SFDVKD. V was clipped by 3 bases and J by 4 bases; unmatched bases: 3. This CDR3 has 16 residues. The CDR3 sequence: CATSDAGTSGGYEQYF. In nucleotides, the CDR3 is TGTGCCACCAGTGATGCCGGGACTAGCGGGGGGTACGAGCAGTACTTC.

The V gene is TRBV30, the J gene TRBJ2-1; TRBD2 matches 13 bases. Unmatched junction bases numbered 5, after V lost 3 bases and J lost 9 bases. There are 14 residues in the CDR3. Germline V lookup: CDR1 GTSNPN, CDR2 SVGIG (reference sequence). CDR3 DNA sequence: TGTGCCTGGAGACTAGCGGGAGGGCCTGGTGAGCAGTTCTTC. It translates to CAWRLAGGPGEQFF.

This clone appeared once. The rearrangement uses TRBV6-1 and TRBJ1-2; D perhaps matches TRBD1 (5 bases). Germline assignment: CDR1 MNHNS and CDR2 SASEGT. The CDR3 runs 11 residues. The V end lost 8 bases, the J end lost 4 bases, and 8 bases lay between the germline ends. This CDR3 is CASQGGYGYTF. Here the CDR3 DNA reads TGTGCCAGCCAGGGTGGCTATGGCTACACCTTC.

The chain recombines TRBV5-4 with TRBJ1-6, with TRBD1 identical over 7 bases. V lost 4 bases and J lost 2; bases outside the gene matches: 6. The CDR3 totals 16 residues. Germline V gives CDR1 SGHNT, CDR2 YYREEE (reference sequence). This chain's CDR3 is CASSQGGPTYNSPLHF. The CDR3 DNA reads as TGTGCCAGCAGCCAGGGGGGTCCAACCTATAATTCACCCCTCCACTTT.

The V call is TRBV4-1, the J call TRBJ2-1; 8 bases fit TRBD2. V gave up 4 bases and J gave up 7 bases; unmatched junction bases: 12. This CDR3 spans 16 amino acids. Germline V gene data show CDR1 as MGHRA and CDR2 as YSYEKL. The CDR3 nucleotides read TGCGCCAGCAGCCTTTACCCTAGCGGGCAGGGGAATGAGCAGTTCTTC. It codes for CASSLYPSGQGNEQFF.

The chain uses TRBV4-1 and TRBJ1-2, with a possible D match to TRBD1 (5 bases). Trimming left V 1 base short and J 4 bases short, with 10 bases between. From germline, CDR1 is MGHRA and CDR2 YSYEKL. The CDR3 consists of 14 residues. The CDR3 bases are TGCGCCAGCAGCCAAGGTGGCAGGGTCTATGGCTACACCTTC. The encoded protein is CASSQGGRVYGYTF.

The J gene is TRBJ1-2, the V gene TRBV6-1; no clear D. V was shortened by 6 bases and J by 4 bases, with 12 bases between the two germline ends. The germline gives CDR1 MNHNS, CDR2 SASEGT. The CDR3 runs to 13 residues. CDR3 DNA sequence: TGTGCCAGCAGGGGCGTTGGTTTCTATGGCTACACCTTC. Translation: CASRGVGFYGYTF.

This chain uses TRBV7-6 with TRBJ2-3; 8 bases align to TRBD2. Germline values: CDR1 SGHVS, CDR2 FNYEAQ. V gave up 2 bases and J gave up 3 bases; unmatched junction bases: 4. CDR3 length: 15 amino acids. The CDR3, as DNA: TGTGCCAGCAGCTTATCGTCTAGCGGGACAGATACGCAGTATTTT. Translated: CASSLSSSGTDTQYF.

This chain links TRBV14 with TRBJ2-1; TRBD1 matches at 9 bases. The germline V gene has CDR1 SGHDN and CDR2 FVKESK. The V segment lost 4 bases and the J segment 9 bases; nucleotides outside the gene matches: 10. The CDR3 extends over 15 amino acids. The CDR3 is CASSPNRGLAVEQFF. CDR3 nucleotides: TGTGCCAGCAGCCCGAACAGGGGGCTAGCAGTTGAGCAGTTCTTC.

This clone appeared once. V is TRBV7-8 and J is TRBJ1-6, with D possibly matching TRBD1 (6 bases). Germline CDR1 SGHVS, CDR2 FQNEAQ. V lost 5 bases, J lost 9 bases, and 11 bases lay in between. The CDR3 consists of 13 residues. CDR3 DNA sequence: TGTGCCAGCAGCGTAACAGGGAGTTCACCCCTCCACTTT. The encoded protein is CASSVTGSSPLHF.